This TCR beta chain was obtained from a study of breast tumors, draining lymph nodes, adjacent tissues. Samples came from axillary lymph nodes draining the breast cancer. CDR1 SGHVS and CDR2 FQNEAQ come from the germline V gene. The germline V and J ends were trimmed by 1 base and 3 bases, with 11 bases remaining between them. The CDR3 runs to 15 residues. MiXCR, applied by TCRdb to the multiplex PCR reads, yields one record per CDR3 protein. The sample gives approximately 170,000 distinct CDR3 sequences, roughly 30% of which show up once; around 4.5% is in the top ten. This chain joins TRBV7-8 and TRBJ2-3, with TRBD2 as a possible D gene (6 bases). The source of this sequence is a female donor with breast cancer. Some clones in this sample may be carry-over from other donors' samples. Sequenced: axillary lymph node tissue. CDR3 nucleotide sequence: TGTGCCAGCAGCTTAGTCGGGAGCGTGACAGATACGCAGTATTTT. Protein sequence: CASSLVGSVTDTQYF.